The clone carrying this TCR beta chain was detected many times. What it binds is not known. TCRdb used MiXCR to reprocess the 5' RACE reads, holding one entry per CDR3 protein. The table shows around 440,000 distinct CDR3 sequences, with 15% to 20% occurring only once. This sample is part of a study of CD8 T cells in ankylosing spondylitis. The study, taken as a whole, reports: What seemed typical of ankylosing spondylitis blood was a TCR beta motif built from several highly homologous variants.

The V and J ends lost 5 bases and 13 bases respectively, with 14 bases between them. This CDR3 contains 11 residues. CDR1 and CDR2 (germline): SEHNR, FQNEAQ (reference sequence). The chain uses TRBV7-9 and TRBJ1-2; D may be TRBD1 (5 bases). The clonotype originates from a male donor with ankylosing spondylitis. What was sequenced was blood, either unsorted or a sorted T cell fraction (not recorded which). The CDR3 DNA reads TGTGCCAGCAGCGCGGGGACTGCTTTCACCTTC. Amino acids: CASSAGTAFTF. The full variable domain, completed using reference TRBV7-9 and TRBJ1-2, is DTGVSQNPRHKITKRGQNVTFRCDPISEHNRLYWYRQTLGQGPEFLTYFQNEAQLEKSRLLSDRFSAERPKGSFSTLEIQRTEQGDSAMYLCASSAGTAFTFGSGTRLTVV.